This is a list of T cell receptor beta chains from one sample in a study of naive and memory T cell subsets. Using its own MiXCR run on the UMI-ligation and nested PCR reads, TCRdb lists one record per CDR3 protein. This table holds 14,000 or so distinct CDR3 sequences, more than 4% found once. The starting material was skin, obtained from a tuberculin skin test site. These receptors originate from an adult in good health. CDR3s include the opening cysteine and the closing phenylalanine or tryptophan. The order of the fields is J gene, V gene, D gene, clone size, CDR3 DNA, CDR3 protein. A D gene is named only where the DNA matches it firmly. Size values are once, few and many counts, or a class for expanded clones, and some rows have none.

TRBJ2-7 TRBV2 NA many TGTGCCAGCAGTGAATACCACGAGCAGTACTTC CASSEYHEQYF
TRBJ1-2 TRBV2 NA many TGTGCCAGCAGTGAACAGGCAGGGAGATATGGCTACACCTTC CASSEQAGRYGYTF
TRBJ1-2 TRBV27 TRBD1 NA TGTGCCAGCAAGGGACAGGGGGATGGCGACACCTTC CASKGQGDGDTF
TRBJ2-2 TRBV2 NA many TGTGCCAGCAGTACCCTGTTCACCGGGGAGCTGTTTTTT CASSTLFTGELFF
TRBJ2-2 TRBV14 NA many TGTGCCAGCAGCCCAACCCTAAAACTCACAGGGACCATGACCGGGGAGCTGTTTTTT CASSPTLKLTGTMTGELFF
TRBJ2-7 TRBV6-5 NA medium-sized TGTGCCAGCAGTTACTTAAGGCCACTTAACAGTGCCTACGAGCAGTACTTC CASSYLRPLNSAYEQYF
TRBJ1-1 TRBV29-1 NA medium-sized TGCAGCGTTGATGTCGAGGCTGGGACTGAAGCTTTCTTT CSVDVEAGTEAFF
TRBJ1-1 TRBV6-6 NA medium-sized TGTGCCAGCAGTTACAATCCGGGGGGTATGACCACTGAAGCTTTCTTT CASSYNPGGMTTEAFF
TRBJ1-6 TRBV7-2 NA many TGTGCCAGCAGCACGGCCAGGGGCGCATCACCCCTCCACTTT CASSTARGASPLHF
TRBJ1-6 TRBV4-3 NA many TGCGCCAGCAGCCAAGAGCAAGACTCCTATAATTCACCCCTCCACTTT CASSQEQDSYNSPLHF
TRBJ1-5 TRBV7-2 TRBD1 few TGTGCCAGCAGCGAACAGGGGCGCAATCAGCCCCAGCATTTT CASSEQGRNQPQHF
TRBJ2-7 TRBV7-2 NA many TGTGCCAGCAGCTTACGGGTCGTTGACGAGAAGTACTTC CASSLRVVDEKYF